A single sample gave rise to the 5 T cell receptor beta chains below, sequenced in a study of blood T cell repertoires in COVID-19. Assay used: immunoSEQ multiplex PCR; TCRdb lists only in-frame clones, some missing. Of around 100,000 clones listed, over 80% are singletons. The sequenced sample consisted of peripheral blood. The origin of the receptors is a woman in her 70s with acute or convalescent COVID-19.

The DNA for the CDR3 is TGTGCCATCCAGCTTGATCCAGGGCGGGGTGGCTACACCTTC. This sequence encodes CAIQLDPGRGGYTF. The chain has TRBV5-4 and TRBJ1-2; possible D gene TRBD1, 5 bases. V lost 9 bases and J lost 7, with 22 bases in between. The CDR3 is made up of 14 amino acids. The V gene's germline CDR1 is SGHNT and CDR2 YYREEE (reference sequence).

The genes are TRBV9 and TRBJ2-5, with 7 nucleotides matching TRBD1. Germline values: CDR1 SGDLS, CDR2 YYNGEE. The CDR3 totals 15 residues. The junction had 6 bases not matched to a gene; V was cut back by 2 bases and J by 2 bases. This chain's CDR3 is CASSVGDSLQETQYF. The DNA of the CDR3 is TGTGCCAGCAGCGTCGGGGACAGTTTACAAGAGACCCAGTACTTC.

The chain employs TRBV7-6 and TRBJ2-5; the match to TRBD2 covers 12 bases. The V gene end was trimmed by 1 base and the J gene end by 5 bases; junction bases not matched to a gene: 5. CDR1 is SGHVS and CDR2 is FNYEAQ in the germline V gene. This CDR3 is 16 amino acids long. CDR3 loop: CASSLGLAGAGETQYF. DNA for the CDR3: TGTGCCAGCAGCTTAGGACTAGCGGGAGCGGGGGAGACCCAGTACTTC.

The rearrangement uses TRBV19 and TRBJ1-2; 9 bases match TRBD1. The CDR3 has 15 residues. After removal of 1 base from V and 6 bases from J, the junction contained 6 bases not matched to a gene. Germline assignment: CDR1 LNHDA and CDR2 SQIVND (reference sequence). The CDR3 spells CASSIVGQGRDGYTF. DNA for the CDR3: TGTGCCAGTAGTATAGTGGGACAGGGAAGAGATGGCTACACCTTC.

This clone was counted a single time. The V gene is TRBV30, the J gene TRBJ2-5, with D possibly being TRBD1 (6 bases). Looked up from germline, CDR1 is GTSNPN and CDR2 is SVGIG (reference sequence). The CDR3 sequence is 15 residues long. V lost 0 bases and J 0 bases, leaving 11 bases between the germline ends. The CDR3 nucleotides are TGTGCCTGGAGTGTGGGGCAGGGGTACCAAGAGACCCAGTACTTC. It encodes CAWSVGQGYQETQYF.